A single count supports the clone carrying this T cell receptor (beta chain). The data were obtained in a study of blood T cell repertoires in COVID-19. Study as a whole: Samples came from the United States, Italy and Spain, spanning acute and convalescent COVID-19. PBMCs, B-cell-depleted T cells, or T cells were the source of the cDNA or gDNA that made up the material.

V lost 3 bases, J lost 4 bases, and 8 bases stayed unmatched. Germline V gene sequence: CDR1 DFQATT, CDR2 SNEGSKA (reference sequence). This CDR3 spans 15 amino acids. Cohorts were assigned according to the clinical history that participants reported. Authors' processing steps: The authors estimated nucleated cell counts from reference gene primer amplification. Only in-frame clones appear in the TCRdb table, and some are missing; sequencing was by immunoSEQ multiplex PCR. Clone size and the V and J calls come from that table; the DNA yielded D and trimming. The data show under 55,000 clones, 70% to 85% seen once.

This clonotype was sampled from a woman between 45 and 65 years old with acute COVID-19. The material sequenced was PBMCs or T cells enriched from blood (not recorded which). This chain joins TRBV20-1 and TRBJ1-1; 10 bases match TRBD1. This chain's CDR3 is CSASRPGTGATEAFF. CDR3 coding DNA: TGCAGTGCTAGTAGGCCCGGGACAGGGGCCACTGAAGCTTTCTTT.